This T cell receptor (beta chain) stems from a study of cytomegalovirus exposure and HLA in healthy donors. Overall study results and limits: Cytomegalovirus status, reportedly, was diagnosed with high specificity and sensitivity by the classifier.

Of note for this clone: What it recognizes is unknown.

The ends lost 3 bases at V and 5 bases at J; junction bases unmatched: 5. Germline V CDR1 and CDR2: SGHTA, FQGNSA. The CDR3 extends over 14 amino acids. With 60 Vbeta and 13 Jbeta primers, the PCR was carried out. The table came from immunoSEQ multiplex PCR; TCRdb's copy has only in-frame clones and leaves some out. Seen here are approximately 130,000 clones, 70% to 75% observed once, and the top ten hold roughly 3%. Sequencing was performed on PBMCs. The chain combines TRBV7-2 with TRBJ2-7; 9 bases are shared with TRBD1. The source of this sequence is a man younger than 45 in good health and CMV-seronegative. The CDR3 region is CASSFQQGAHEQYF. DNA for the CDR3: TGTGCCAGCAGCTTCCAACAGGGGGCGCACGAGCAGTACTTC.